These T cell receptor beta chains were read from a single sample in a study of T cell responses to AZD1222 COVID-19 vaccine. Generated by immunoSEQ multiplex PCR, the TCRdb table keeps only in-frame clones and is missing some. The table lists about 110,000 clones, approximately 90% of them singletons. The sample here was peripheral blood, taken on day 0 of AZD1222 vaccination. The receptor set was obtained from an adult in good health. The CDR3 runs from the conserved cysteine through the conserved F or W.

v_gene	j_gene	CDR3aa
TRBV5-1	TRBJ2-1	CASSPGAYNEQFF
TRBV6-2/TRBV6-3	TRBJ1-5	CASSYSQGGQPQHF
TRBV5-4	TRBJ1-4	CASSLDMSTNEKLFF
TRBV3-1/TRBV3-2	TRBJ2-7	CASSQGPTGLHEQYF
TRBV7-2	TRBJ1-5	CASSPQAATDQPQHF
TRBV7-2	TRBJ2-2	CASSLGDRARLHTGELFF
TRBV28	TRBJ2-7	CASSRYEQYF
TRBV29-1	TRBJ1-2	CSDMTATTNYGYTF
TRBV9	TRBJ2-3	CASSVASQSSTDTQYF
TRBV2	TRBJ1-2	CASNPFGFYGYTF
TRBV5-5	TRBJ1-2	CASSRTIYGYTF
TRBV24-1	TRBJ2-2	CATSDYLQTANTGELFF
TRBV28	TRBJ1-5	CASCTGKHQPQHF
TRBV3-1/TRBV3-2	TRBJ1-5	CASSRTYTGPLNQPQHF
TRBV27	TRBJ1-1	CASRSNRYTEAFF
TRBV7-2	TRBJ2-1	CASSSPDRYNEQFF
TRBV2	TRBJ1-2	CASRAGAGDYGYTF
TRBV14	TRBJ1-2	CASSQGGTGSYGYTF
TRBV4-1	TRBJ2-7	CASSHPDHSPYEQYF
TRBV5-4	TRBJ1-2	CASSADRGRGYTF